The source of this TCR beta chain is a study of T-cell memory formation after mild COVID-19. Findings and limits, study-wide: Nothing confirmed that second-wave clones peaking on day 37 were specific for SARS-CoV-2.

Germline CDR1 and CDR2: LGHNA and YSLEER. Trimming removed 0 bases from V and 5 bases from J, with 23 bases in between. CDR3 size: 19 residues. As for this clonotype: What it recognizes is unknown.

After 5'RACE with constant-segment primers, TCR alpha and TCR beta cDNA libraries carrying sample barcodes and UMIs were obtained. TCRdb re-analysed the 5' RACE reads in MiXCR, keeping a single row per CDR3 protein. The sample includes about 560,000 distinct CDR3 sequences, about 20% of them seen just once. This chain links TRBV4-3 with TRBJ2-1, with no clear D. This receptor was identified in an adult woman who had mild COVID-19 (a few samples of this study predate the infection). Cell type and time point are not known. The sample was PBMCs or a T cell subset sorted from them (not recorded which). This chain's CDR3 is CASSQDISLGFGPDNEQFF. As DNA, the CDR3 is TGCGCCAGCAGCCAAGATATATCTTTGGGGTTCGGCCCGGACAATGAGCAGTTCTTC.